This paragraph reports one T cell receptor (beta chain). No antigen is known for it. This may stem from a read error, because a much larger clone lies one nucleotide away. The CDR3 does not end in the conserved phenylalanine or tryptophan, so this is likely a read error. This entry comes from a study of T cells in Graves' hyperthyroidism and ophthalmopathy. Whole-study context: Initial diagnosis, before any treatment, was when peripheral blood was collected. Study outcomes and limitations: A 13 V-J model separated ophthalmopathy from stable hyperthyroidism.

For Graves' hyperthyroidism to be stable, ophthalmopathy could not progress within 18 months. Amplification targeted TCR beta CDR3 regions from RNA transcripts. Using the HTBI primer set, a first-round RT-PCR was run on the TCR CDR3. TCRdb re-called the multiplex PCR reads through MiXCR, storing one row per CDR3 protein. The sample has fewer than 600,000 distinct CDR3 sequences; approximately 14% are singletons. Germline CDR1 reads SGHRS; CDR2 reads YFSETQ. The length of the CDR3 is 15 residues. V gave up 4 bases and J gave up 2 bases, with 12 bases separating them. The sample taken for sequencing was blood. The gene calls are TRBV5-1 and TRBJ2-2; possible D gene TRBD1, 6 bases. This sequence originates from a woman aged 40-49 years with Graves' hyperthyroidism. The CDR3 reads CASSVGHINTGELFL. The CDR3 region has the DNA TGCGCCAGCAGCGTGGGACACATCAACACCGGGGAGCTGTTTTTG.